This passage covers 3 T cell receptor beta chains from one sample sequenced in a study of T cell repertoires in cytomegalovirus infection. Using its own MiXCR run on the reads, TCRdb lists one record per CDR3 protein. This table has 250,000 or so distinct CDR3 sequences, roughly an eighth appearing once. Input material: PBMCs. These receptors were collected from a human donor in good health (CMV status not recorded). Some clones in this sample may be carry-over from other donors' samples.

The chain is built from TRBV12-3 or TRBV12-4 and TRBJ2-3; 12 nucleotides agree with TRBD2. After removal of 6 bases from V and 7 bases from J, the junction contained 5 bases not matched to a gene. The length of the CDR3 is 14 residues. The CDR3 region has the DNA TGTGCCAGCAGGCCTAGCGGGGGGGAGTATACGCAGTATTTT. Encoded protein: CASRPSGGEYTQYF.

The rearrangement links TRBV5-3 to TRBJ2-2; 9 nucleotides line up with TRBD1. TRBV5-3 is identified as an open reading frame with a role that is uncertain. The CDR3 has 14 amino acids. With 8 bases clipped from V and 5 bases from J, the junction kept 7 bases outside the gene matches. CDR3 protein: CASTGTGITGELFF. The CDR3 DNA reads TGTGCCAGCACCGGGACAGGGATAACCGGGGAGCTGTTTTTT.

This clonotype was counted many times. The J gene is TRBJ1-1, the V gene TRBV28, with 11 bases matching TRBD1. V lost 6 bases and J lost 4; bases outside the gene matches: 1. Germline CDR1 MDHEN, CDR2 SYDVKM. This CDR3 has 13 residues. CDR3 amino acids: CASRGTGGTEAFF. In nucleotides, the CDR3 is TGTGCCAGCAGAGGGACAGGGGGCACTGAAGCTTTCTTT. Using reference TRBV28 and TRBJ1-1 for the parts outside the CDR3, the full variable domain is DVKVTQSSRYLVKRTGEKVFLECVQDMDHENMFWYRQDPGLGLRLIYFSYDVKMKEKGDIPEGYSVSREKKERFSLILESASTNQTSMYLCASRGTGGTEAFFGQGTRLTVV.